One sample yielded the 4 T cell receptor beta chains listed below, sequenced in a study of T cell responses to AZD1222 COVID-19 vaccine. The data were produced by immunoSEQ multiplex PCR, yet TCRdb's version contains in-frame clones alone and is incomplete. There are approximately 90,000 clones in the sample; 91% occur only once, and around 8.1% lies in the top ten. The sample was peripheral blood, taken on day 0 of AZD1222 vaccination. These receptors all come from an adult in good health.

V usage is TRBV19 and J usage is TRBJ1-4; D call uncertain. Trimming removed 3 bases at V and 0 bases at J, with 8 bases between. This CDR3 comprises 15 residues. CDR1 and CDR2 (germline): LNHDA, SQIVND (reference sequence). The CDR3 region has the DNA TGTGCCAGTAGTATCACCGGGGCAACTAATGAAAAACTGTTTTTT. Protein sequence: CASSITGATNEKLFF.

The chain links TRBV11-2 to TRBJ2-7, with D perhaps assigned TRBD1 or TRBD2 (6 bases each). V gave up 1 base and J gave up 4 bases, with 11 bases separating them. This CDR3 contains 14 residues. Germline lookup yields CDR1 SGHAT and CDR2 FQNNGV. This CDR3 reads CASSLAGGRYEQYF. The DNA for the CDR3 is TGTGCCAGCAGCTTAGCCGGGGGCAGGTACGAGCAGTACTTC.

The CDR3 loop is CASSQDTGEGTEAFF. In DNA, the CDR3 is TGTGCCAGCAGCCAAGATACAGGGGAGGGTACTGAAGCTTTCTTT. The V call is TRBV4-2, the J call TRBJ1-1; 7 bases match TRBD1. Germline CDR1 and CDR2: LGHNA and YNFKEQ. V shed 0 bases, J shed 5 bases, and the junction held 6 bases outside the gene matches. This CDR3 spans 15 amino acids.

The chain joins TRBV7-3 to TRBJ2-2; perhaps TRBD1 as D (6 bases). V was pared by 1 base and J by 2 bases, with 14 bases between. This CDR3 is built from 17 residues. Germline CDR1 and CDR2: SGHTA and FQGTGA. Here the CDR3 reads CASSLMTGGQNTGELFF. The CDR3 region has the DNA TGTGCCAGCAGCTTAATGACTGGGGGACAAAACACCGGGGAGCTGTTTTTT.